What follows are 27 T cell receptor beta chains derived from one specimen sequenced in a study of cytomegalovirus exposure and HLA in healthy donors. The primer mix had 60 Vbeta and 13 Jbeta primers. Clones were sequenced by immunoSEQ multiplex PCR, and TCRdb holds only the in-frame ones, with some missing. Of 95,000 to 150,000 clones in the sample, roughly 80% were seen once. Sequenced input: PBMCs. The origin of the receptors is a woman in her 40s in good health and CMV-seropositive.

This chain connects TRBV7-3 to TRBJ2-3, with TRBD2 identical over 9 bases. Unmatched junction bases numbered 2, after V lost 2 bases and J lost 2 bases. Germline-derived CDR1 and CDR2 are SGHTA and FQGTGA. The CDR3 spans 15 residues. The CDR3 is CASSLSSGITDTQYF. The CDR3 bases are TGTGCCAGCAGCTTATCTAGCGGGATCACAGATACGCAGTATTTT.

The chain employs TRBV7-9 and TRBJ1-1, with D unresolved. V was trimmed by 5 bases and J by 5 bases, leaving 21 bases between them. CDR3 length: 16 residues. Germline V gene lookup returns CDR1 SEHNR and CDR2 FQNEAQ (reference sequence). The CDR3 DNA is TGTGCCAGCAGCGGTAAGGCTCGGAGGACGGGGACTGAAGCTTTCTTT. This sequence encodes CASSGKARRTGTEAFF.

V usage is TRBV9 and J usage is TRBJ2-7, with D tentatively TRBD1 (6 bases). This CDR3 has 15 residues. Trimming removed 0 bases at V and 4 bases at J, with 14 bases between. Germline V gene data show CDR1 as SGDLS and CDR2 as YYNGEE. The chain's CDR3 is CASSVAGTPDYEQYF. CDR3 sequence (DNA): TGTGCCAGCAGCGTAGCCGGGACACCCGATTACGAGCAGTACTTC.

This chain joins TRBV7-2 and TRBJ2-1, with a weak D call TRBD1 (5 bases). Germline CDR1 SGHTA, CDR2 FQGNSA. The V end was cut by 2 bases, the J end by 9 bases, with 17 bases between. This CDR3 is 15 amino acids long. CDR3 loop: CASSLIGRVSSEQFF. The CDR3 coding sequence is TGTGCCAGCAGCTTAATAGGCAGGGTTAGCTCTGAGCAGTTCTTC.

V usage is TRBV21-1 and J usage is TRBJ2-7; the table calls TRBD2, which could not be checked here. TRBV21-1 is tagged as a pseudogene. CDR3 size: 15 residues. CDR3 amino acids: CASSKVPLLTYEQYF. The CDR3 DNA follows: TGTGCCAGCAGCAAAGTACCCCTACTAACCTACGAGCAGTACTTC.

This sequence joins TRBV5-6 and TRBJ2-7; 8 positions match TRBD2. From germline, CDR1 is SGHDT and CDR2 YYEEEE. The CDR3 has 16 amino acids. The V gene end was trimmed by 4 bases and the J gene end by 3 bases; junction bases not matched to a gene: 12. CDR3: CASSREGRGPLYEQYF. As DNA, the CDR3 is TGTGCCAGCAGCCGGGAGGGTAGGGGACCCCTCTACGAGCAGTACTTC. Combining the CDR3 with reference TRBV5-6 and TRBJ2-7 gives the whole variable domain DAGVTQSPTHLIKTRGQQVTLRCSPKSGHDTVSWYQQALGQGPQFIFQYYEEEERQRGNFPDRFSGHQFPNYSSELNVNALLLGDSALYLCASSREGRGPLYEQYFGPGTRLTVT.

This chain uses TRBV9 with TRBJ2-2; 7 positions match TRBD1. The CDR3 has 13 amino acids. V shed 3 bases and J 4 bases; nucleotides not matched to a gene: 0. Germline lookup yields CDR1 SGDLS and CDR2 YYNGEE. The DNA for the CDR3 is TGTGCCAGCAGCGGACAGGGCACCGGGGAGCTGTTTTTT. This gives the protein CASSGQGTGELFF.

The chain links TRBV4-3 to TRBJ2-4, with 9 nucleotides matching TRBD2. V lost 4 bases to trimming and J lost 7 bases; unmatched junction nucleotides: 11. The CDR3 contains 16 residues. From germline, CDR1 is LGHNA and CDR2 YSLEER. The CDR3 sequence: CASSPKLAGRLNIQYF. In DNA form, the CDR3 reads TGCGCCAGCAGCCCTAAGCTAGCGGGAAGGTTGAACATTCAGTACTTC.

CDR3 bases: TGTGCCTGGATTTCGGCGGGAGGGGTTGATGAGCAGTTCTTC. This gives the protein CAWISAGGVDEQFF. The V and J genes are TRBV30 and TRBJ2-1, with TRBD2 identical over 9 bases. J lost 8 bases, V lost 4 bases, and 9 bases had no gene match. This CDR3 is built from 14 residues. Germline loops: CDR1 GTSNPN, CDR2 SVGIG (reference sequence).

The chain has TRBV5-4 and TRBJ2-3; D is unclear. Trimming cost V 4 bases and J 7 bases, with 10 bases left between them. CDR1 is SGHNT and CDR2 is YYREEE in the germline V gene (reference sequence). This CDR3 has 12 amino acids. In nucleotides, the CDR3 is TGTGCCAGCAGCAATGAGTCGCATACGCAGTATTTT. Its protein product is CASSNESHTQYF.

About this clone: A read error may produce the germline difference seen at one junction end. The chain links TRBV4-1 to TRBJ1-2; D unresolved. Germline V gene sequence: CDR1 MGHRA, CDR2 YSYEKL. The CDR3 runs 15 residues. CDR3 nucleotide sequence: TGCGCCAGCAGCAAAGAGGTGTTAGAAAACTATGGCTACACCTTC. This gives the protein CASSKEVLENYGYTF.

The CDR3 DNA is TGTGCCAGCAGGGTCCGGACAGCCTCTAATGAAAAACTGTTTTTT. Amino acids: CASRVRTASNEKLFF. This rearrangement joins TRBV6-1 to TRBJ1-4; D might be TRBD1 (6 bases). This CDR3 region has 15 residues. Trimming removed 6 bases at V and 3 bases at J, with 14 bases between. The germline gives CDR1 MNHNS, CDR2 SASEGT.

This clone has only one observation. This chain links TRBV4-2 with TRBJ1-2; the match to TRBD1 covers 7 bases. Germline CDR1 and CDR2: LGHNA and YNFKEQ. V lost 0 bases to trimming and J lost 7 bases; unmatched junction nucleotides: 5. The CDR3 loop spans 14 amino acids. CDR3 amino acids: CASSQDGQAIGYTF. The CDR3 nucleotides read TGTGCCAGCAGCCAAGATGGACAGGCGATTGGCTACACCTTC.

The chain carries TRBV6-4 and TRBJ1-2, with D uncertain. The V end was cut by 3 bases, the J end by 5 bases, with 10 bases between. The CDR3 has 13 residues. In germline, CDR1 is MRHNA, CDR2 SNTAGT. The CDR3 sequence: CASSEEGFYGYTF. The CDR3 bases are TGTGCCAGCAGTGAGGAGGGATTTTATGGCTACACCTTC.

The V and J genes are TRBV27 and TRBJ2-7, with TRBD1 matching over 7 bases. The CDR3 extends over 14 amino acids. The trim removed 2 bases at V and 4 bases at J, leaving 5 bases unmatched. Germline V gene data show CDR1 as MNHEY and CDR2 as SMNVEV (reference sequence). CDR3 coding DNA: TGTGCCAGCAGTTTAAAGGGGGCCCAGTACGAGCAGTACTTC. It encodes CASSLKGAQYEQYF.

This chain uses TRBV7-2 with TRBJ1-2; TRBD1 is a possible D gene (5 bases). In germline, CDR1 is SGHTA, CDR2 FQGNSA. V dropped 4 bases and J dropped 0 bases, with 12 bases sitting between them. The CDR3 runs to 15 residues. CDR3 sequence reads: CASSSRQGANYGYTF. CDR3 sequence (DNA): TGTGCCAGCAGCTCTCGTCAGGGCGCTAACTATGGCTACACCTTC.

This chain connects TRBV29-1 to TRBJ2-3; 9 nucleotides line up with TRBD1. CDR1 and CDR2 from the germline V gene are SQVTM and ANQGSEA. CDR3 size: 16 residues. The ends lost 3 bases at V and 2 bases at J; junction bases unmatched: 9. This chain's CDR3 is CSVDSPGTGLTDTQYF. The CDR3 DNA is TGCAGCGTTGACTCCCCCGGGACAGGGCTCACAGATACGCAGTATTTT.

DNA for the CDR3: TGTGCCAGCAGCTTAGGAGCTAGCGGAGTGAACTACAATGAGCAGTTCTTC. Protein sequence: CASSLGASGVNYNEQFF. The chain recombines TRBV7-3 with TRBJ2-1, with 7 bases fitting TRBD2. V dropped 2 bases and J dropped 3; count of bases not matched to a gene: 10. This CDR3 has 17 residues. The V gene's germline CDR1 is SGHTA and CDR2 FQGTGA. The full variable domain, rest sourced from reference TRBV7-3 and TRBJ2-1, is GAGVSQTPSNKVTEKGKYVELRCDPISGHTALYWYRQSLGQGPEFLIYFQGTGAADDSGLPNDRFFAVRPEGSVSTLKIQRTERGDSAVYLCASSLGASGVNYNEQFFGPGTRLTVL.

This clone appeared a single time. This sequence joins TRBV19 and TRBJ2-5; 8 positions match TRBD1. J gave up 6 bases and V 10 bases, and 16 bases lay outside the gene matches. The CDR3 spans 15 residues. Looked up from germline, CDR1 is LNHDA and CDR2 is SQIVND (reference sequence). The CDR3 loop is CATLEPGGLGKTQYF. Written as DNA, the CDR3 is TGTGCCACCCTGGAGCCAGGGGGCTTGGGAAAGACCCAGTACTTC.

For this clone: At one of its ends the junction is not consistent with the germline gene, which may arise from a read error. V gene TRBV7-9 combines with J gene TRBJ2-7; 10 nucleotides agree with TRBD2. The germline V gene encodes CDR1 SEHNR and CDR2 FQNEAQ (reference sequence). This CDR3 has 16 residues. The CDR3 DNA sequence: TGTTCCAGCAGCCCGGGGGTAGCGGGAGGAAAATACGAGCAGTACTTC. Its translation is CSSSPGVAGGKYEQYF. The variable domain in full, completed from reference TRBV7-9 and TRBJ2-7, reads DTGVSQNPRHKITKRGQNVTFRCDPISEHNRLYWYRQTLGQGPEFLTYFQNEAQLEKSRLLSDRFSAERPKGSFSTLEIQRTEQGDSAMYLCSSSPGVAGGKYEQYFGPGTRLTVT.

Comments on this clone: Other DNA sequences in this specimen translate into the identical CDR3. The chain recombines TRBV20-1 with TRBJ2-3; the D is unclear. The CDR3 contains 11 residues. Germline lookup yields CDR1 DFQATT and CDR2 SNEGSKA (reference sequence). Between the trimmed V and J ends, which lost 4 bases and 3 bases, there was a span of 5 bases. This CDR3 is CSATLTDTQYF. CDR3 coding DNA: TGCAGTGCTACCCTAACAGATACGCAGTATTTT.

The V gene is TRBV15, the J gene TRBJ1-5; weak D call: TRBD1 (6 bases). V dropped 8 bases and J dropped 4 bases, with 21 bases sitting between them. The germline V gene has CDR1 LNHNV and CDR2 YYDKDF (reference sequence). The length of the CDR3 is 16 residues. The CDR3 spells CATSPGGRGINQPQHF. The CDR3 DNA reads TGTGCCACCTCCCCGGGGGGCCGCGGGATTAATCAGCCCCAGCATTTT. Supplemented by reference TRBV15 and TRBJ1-5, the full variable domain reads DAMVIQNPRYQVTQFGKPVTLSCSQTLNHNVMYWYQQKSSQAPKLLFHYYDKDFNNEADTPDNFQSRRPNTSFCFLDIRSPGLGDTAMYLCATSPGGRGINQPQHFGDGTRLSIL.

The table lists this clone with a few counts. V usage is TRBV5-1 and J usage is TRBJ2-7, with 7 bases identical to TRBD1. CDR3 length: 14 residues. CDR1 SGHRS and CDR2 YFSETQ come from the germline V gene. J was trimmed by 6 bases and V by 0 bases; bases with no gene match: 6. CDR3 sequence (DNA): TGCGCCAGCAGCTTGGAAAGCAGGGGGAGCGAGCAGTACTTC. This codes for CASSLESRGSEQYF.

The rearrangement uses TRBV9 and TRBJ2-3; TRBD2 aligns across 8 bases. CDR3 length equals 15 residues. With V trimmed by 0 bases and J by 3 bases, 3 bases remained unmatched. Germline lookup yields CDR1 SGDLS and CDR2 YYNGEE. CDR3 region: CASSVGGGRTDTQYF. CDR3 sequence (DNA): TGTGCCAGCAGCGTAGGCGGCGGGAGGACAGATACGCAGTATTTT.

This clone was counted a few times. In DNA, the CDR3 is TGTGCCAGCAGCCCCAGACAGGCCACAGATACGCAGTATTTT. Translation gives CASSPRQATDTQYF. V and J are TRBV5-4 and TRBJ2-3; perhaps TRBD1 as D (6 bases). Germline CDR1 reads SGHNT; CDR2 reads YYREEE (reference sequence). The CDR3 loop spans 14 amino acids. V shed 4 bases and J shed 2 bases, with 11 bases lying between them. Full variable domain (remainder filled in from reference TRBV5-4 and TRBJ2-3): ETGVTQSPTHLIKTRGQQVTLRCSSQSGHNTVSWYQQALGQGPQFIFQYYREEENGRGNFPPRFSGLQFPNYSSELNVNALELDDSALYLCASSPRQATDTQYFGPGTRLTVL.

V usage is TRBV5-1 and J usage is TRBJ2-7; 10 nucleotides agree with TRBD1. The CDR3 spans 16 residues. Germline loops: CDR1 SGHRS, CDR2 YFSETQ. Trimming took 4 bases from V and 2 from J; bases not matched to a gene: 9. CDR3 DNA: TGCGCCAGCAGCCTAATTAGCGGGACAGGGGCCTACGAGCAGTACTTC. It encodes CASSLISGTGAYEQYF. The variable domain in full, completed from reference TRBV5-1 and TRBJ2-7, reads KAGVTQTPRYLIKTRGQQVTLSCSPISGHRSVSWYQQTPGQGLQFLFEYFSETQRNKGNFPGRFSGRQFSNSRSEMNVSTLELGDSALYLCASSLISGTGAYEQYFGPGTRLTVT.

This chain connects TRBV11-1 to TRBJ2-1, with 10 positions matching TRBD1. The junction had 9 bases not matched to a gene; V was cut back by 4 bases and J by 12 bases. CDR3 length equals 14 residues. The germline V gene encodes CDR1 SGHAT and CDR2 FQDESV (reference sequence). Written as DNA, the CDR3 is TGTGCCAGCAGCTCCCGGGACAGGGGAGAATGGCAGTTCTTC. Translating it yields CASSSRDRGEWQFF.